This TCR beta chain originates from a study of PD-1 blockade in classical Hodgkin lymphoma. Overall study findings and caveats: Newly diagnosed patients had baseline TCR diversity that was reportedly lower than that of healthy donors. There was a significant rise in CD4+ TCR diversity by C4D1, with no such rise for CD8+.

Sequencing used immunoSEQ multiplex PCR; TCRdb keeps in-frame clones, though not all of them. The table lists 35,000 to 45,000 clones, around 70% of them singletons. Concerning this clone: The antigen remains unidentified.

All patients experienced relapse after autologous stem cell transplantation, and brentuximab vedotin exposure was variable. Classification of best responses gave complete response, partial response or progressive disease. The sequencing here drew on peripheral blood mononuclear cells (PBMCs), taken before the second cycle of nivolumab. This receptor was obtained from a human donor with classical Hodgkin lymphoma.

Here the CDR3 reads CAWSVVGPLHF. As DNA, the CDR3 is TGTGCCTGGAGTGTTGTCGGACCCCTCCACTTT. V gene TRBV30 combines with J gene TRBJ1-6, with D unclear. The CDR3 covers 11 residues. Germline V gives CDR1 GTSNPN, CDR2 SVGIG (reference sequence). Trimming stripped 0 bases from V and 12 bases from J, with 6 bases between.